What follows is one T cell receptor (beta chain) and its context. No antigen is known for it. The data originate from a study of shared clonotypes between healthy human individuals. Deep level was the assay's run setting. Sorted-subset replicate PCR reactions were performed with 200 ng DNA, corresponding to 25,000 to 35,000 T cell genomes. Sequenced by immunoSEQ multiplex PCR; TCRdb stores in-frame clones only, minus some. The sample carries some 2 million clones, roughly 96% recorded once. Broader study findings: The authors expected sequencing depth to affect clonotype sharing among donors. Rarefaction curves obtained for sorted subsets showed sequencing incomplete despite large depth.

The clonotype originates from a man between 18 and 29 years old in good health. Specimen: naive CD4+ T cells sorted from blood. Subset reported: CD45RA+ positively selected.

CDR3: CASSRTRASYEQYF. Here the CDR3 DNA reads TGTGCCAGCAGCAGAACCAGGGCTTCCTACGAGCAGTACTTC. The chain couples TRBV6-5 to TRBJ2-7, with a weak D call TRBD1 (5 bases). The V gene lost 6 bases and the J gene lost 1 base, with 13 bases spanning the gap. This CDR3 is 14 amino acids long. Germline values: CDR1 MNHEY, CDR2 SVGAGI.